The 6 T cell receptor beta chains given below trace back to one sample, sequenced in a study of CD8+CD57+ T cells in acquired aplastic anemia. TCR beta VDJ combinations and CDR3 sequences were profiled from genomic DNA. MiXCR, applied by TCRdb to the reads, yields one record per CDR3 protein. The data show some 410,000 distinct CDR3 sequences, with 65% to 80% seen just once and 3.5% to 4.5% held by the top ten. Sequencing used sorted CD4+, CD8+, or CD8+CD57+ T cells (not recorded which) from PBMCs. These receptors came from a human donor in good health, serving as a control.

The chain employs TRBV20-1 and TRBJ2-4; 8 bases match TRBD1. Germline V gene sequence: CDR1 DFQATT, CDR2 SNEGSKA (reference sequence). CDR3 length equals 13 residues. With V trimmed by 6 bases and J by 5 bases, 6 bases remained unmatched. Written as DNA, the CDR3 is TGCAGTGCCGACGGACAGGGAGAAAACATTCAGTACTTC. Protein: CSADGQGENIQYF.

This rearrangement joins TRBV19 to TRBJ1-2; D ambiguous. Trimming removed 5 bases at V and 2 bases at J, with 12 bases between. The CDR3 extends over 14 amino acids. Germline V gives CDR1 LNHDA, CDR2 SQIVND (reference sequence). The DNA of the CDR3 is TGTGCCAGTAGTGAACAGAGCAGGAACTATGGCTACACCTTC. Encoded protein: CASSEQSRNYGYTF.

The chain carries TRBV5-1 and TRBJ1-1; TRBD1 is a possible D gene (6 bases). Trimming shortened V by 0 bases and J by 5 bases, and 11 bases separated the two germline ends. Germline V gene data show CDR1 as SGHRS and CDR2 as YFSETQ. The CDR3 is made up of 14 amino acids. The chain's CDR3 is CASSLDSRGTEAFF. CDR3 in DNA: TGCGCCAGCAGCTTGGATTCGAGGGGGACTGAAGCTTTCTTT.

In the case of this clonotype: Sequence at one end of the junction differs from germline and may be a read error. The V call is TRBV5-1, the J call TRBJ1-4; D call uncertain. The germline gives CDR1 SGHRS, CDR2 YFSETQ. CDR3 size: 12 residues. In nucleotides, the CDR3 is TGTGCCAGCAGTTTTGTGAAAAAGGGTCTGTTTTTT. It encodes CASSFVKKGLFF.

With respect to this clonotype: Mismatch with germline at one junction end may stem from a read error. The chain joins TRBV29-1 to TRBJ2-7; no clear D gene. CDR3 size: 12 residues. Looked up from germline, CDR1 is SQVTM and CDR2 is ANQGSEA. Here the CDR3 DNA reads TGCAGCGTTGGTGGCAGCTTCCACGAGCAGCACTTC. Translated: CSVGGSFHEQHF.

This clonotype was seen a single time. This chain joins TRBV7-2 and TRBJ2-7; D gene unclear. Germline loops: CDR1 SGHTA, CDR2 FQGNSA. The V and J ends lost 4 bases and 3 bases respectively, with 13 bases between them. The CDR3 is 14 residues long. For the CDR3, the DNA is TGTGCCAGCAGCTCTAATAGGGAAGACTACGAGCAGTACTTC. This codes for CASSSNREDYEQYF.